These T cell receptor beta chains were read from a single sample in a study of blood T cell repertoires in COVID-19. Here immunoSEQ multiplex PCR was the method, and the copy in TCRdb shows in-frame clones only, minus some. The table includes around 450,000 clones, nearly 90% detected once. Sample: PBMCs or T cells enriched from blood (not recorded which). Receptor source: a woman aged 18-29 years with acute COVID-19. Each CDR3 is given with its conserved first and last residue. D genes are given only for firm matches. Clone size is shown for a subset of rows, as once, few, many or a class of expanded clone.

TGTGCCAGCAGTTACGGAGGCCCGATCTTCGGCTACACCTTC CASSYGGPIFGYTF - TRBJ1-2 TRBV6-5 -
TGTGCCAGCAGCGCACCGGGACAGGGGGCTTCCTACGAGCAGTACTTC CASSAPGQGASYEQYF TRBD1 TRBJ2-7 TRBV9 -
TGTGCCAGCAGGTCAGGACGTCTAGCGGGGAAGGGGAACACCGGGGAGCTGTTTTTT CASRSGRLAGKGNTGELFF TRBD2 TRBJ2-2 TRBV9 -
TGTGCCAGCAGTGATACTGGGGACAGGACCTACAATGAGCAGTTCTTC CASSDTGDRTYNEQFF TRBD1 TRBJ2-1 TRBV25-1 -
TGTGCCAGCAGTTCGGACAGGGGCTTTGGTGAGCAGTTCTTC CASSSDRGFGEQFF TRBD1 TRBJ2-1 TRBV11-2 once
TGTGCCAGCAGCTTAGCGGGGGTTACAGATACGCAGTATTTT CASSLAGVTDTQYF TRBD2 TRBJ2-3 TRBV5-4 -
TGCAGCGTTGAAGGGGGGCTCAATGAGCAGTTCTTC CSVEGGLNEQFF - TRBJ2-1 TRBV29-1 -
TGTGCCAGCAAAGGGGGACAGCAAGAGACCCAGTACTTC CASKGGQQETQYF TRBD1 TRBJ2-5 TRBV12-3/TRBV12-4 -
TGTGCCAGCAGCCCGGACAGGTTCTACGAGCAGTACTTC CASSPDRFYEQYF TRBD1 TRBJ2-7 TRBV7-6 -
TGTGCCACCCGCCAGGGGAACACTGAAGCTTTCTTT CATRQGNTEAFF - TRBJ1-1 TRBV28 -
TGCGCCAGCAGCCAAGAAGGGGGCCTCCGGGCCTATGGCTACACCTTC CASSQEGGLRAYGYTF TRBD1 TRBJ1-2 TRBV4-3 -
TGTGCCAGCAGCCACCTCCTTAAGACAGGGGGTTACTATGGCTACACCTTC CASSHLLKTGGYYGYTF TRBD1 TRBJ1-2 TRBV5-4 -
TGTGCCAGCAGCCAAGAGGGTTGGGGGGAGGAGCAGTTCTTC CASSQEGWGEEQFF - TRBJ2-1 TRBV3-1/TRBV3-2 -